The 13 T cell receptor beta chains listed next were all sequenced from one sample in a study of T-cell memory formation after mild COVID-19. Using its own MiXCR run on the 5' RACE reads, TCRdb lists one record per CDR3 protein. This table has around 340,000 distinct CDR3 sequences, around 15% appearing once. Sequencing was performed on PBMCs or a T cell subset sorted from them (not recorded which). These receptors were collected from a young man who had mild COVID-19 (a few samples of this study predate the infection). Cell type and time point are not known.

The chain uses TRBV28 and TRBJ1-6; the match to TRBD1 covers 8 bases. The CDR3 consists of 20 residues. With 4 bases clipped from V and 0 bases from J, the junction kept 14 bases outside the gene matches. CDR1 MDHEN and CDR2 SYDVKM come from the germline V gene. The CDR3 loop reads CASSWDRYLGARSYNSPLHF. CDR3 sequence (DNA): TGTGCCAGCAGTTGGGACAGGTACTTGGGCGCCCGCTCCTATAATTCACCCCTCCACTTT.

This clonotype was counted between two and nine times. The chain has TRBV9 and TRBJ2-7; 11 bases are shared with TRBD2. Germline CDR1 and CDR2: SGDLS and YYNGEE. V shed 0 bases and J 1 base; nucleotides not matched to a gene: 6. CDR3 length equals 17 residues. This chain's CDR3 is CASSVGLAGGPSYEQYF. In nucleotides, the CDR3 is TGTGCCAGCAGCGTAGGGCTAGCGGGGGGCCCATCCTACGAGCAGTACTTC.

The rearrangement joins TRBV2 to TRBJ2-7; 9 bases line up with TRBD1. The CDR3 runs 14 residues. Unmatched junction bases numbered 6, after V lost 6 bases and J lost 3 bases. Per the germline V gene, CDR1 is SNHLY and CDR2 is FYNNEI. CDR3 loop: CASSRDRAIYEQYV. In nucleotides, the CDR3 is TGTGCCAGCAGCCGGGACAGGGCAATCTACGAGCAGTACGTC.

The chain recombines TRBV12-3 or TRBV12-4 with TRBJ2-1; D perhaps matches TRBD1 (5 bases). Trimming stripped 5 bases from V and 6 bases from J, with 14 bases between. This CDR3 has 14 residues. CDR3 protein: CASSRTPGRNEQFF. In DNA, the CDR3 is TGTGCCAGCAGTCGGACACCTGGTCGCAATGAGCAGTTCTTC.

The chain joins TRBV11-2 to TRBJ1-6; no clear D. Germline loops: CDR1 SGHAT, CDR2 FQNNGV. Trimming pared 2 bases from V and 14 bases from J, leaving 19 bases between. The CDR3 consists of 15 residues. CDR3 region: CASSLFPLAIDTLHF. The CDR3 region has the DNA TGTGCCAGCAGCTTATTTCCACTCGCAATTGACACCCTCCACTTT.

This clonotype was counted at least ten times. V is TRBV3-1 and J is TRBJ1-1; D is uncertain. The CDR3 sequence is 13 residues long. The V end was cut by 1 base, the J end by 7 bases, with 10 bases between. Germline CDR1 LGHDT, CDR2 YNNKEL (reference sequence). CDR3 in DNA: TGTGCCAGCAGCCAAGGGATAGGGATTGAAGCTTTCTTT. This gives the protein CASSQGIGIEAFF.

In its sample, this clonotype was seen a few times. The rearrangement links TRBV7-3 to TRBJ2-7; TRBD2 agrees at 8 bases. CDR1 and CDR2 from the germline V gene are SGHTA and FQGTGA. The CDR3 length is 14 residues. V trimming: 5 bases; J trimming: 4 bases; junction bases outside the gene matches: 7. The CDR3 nucleotides read TGTGCCAGCAGCACCCTAGCGGGCCAATACGAGCAGTACGTC. Amino acid sequence: CASSTLAGQYEQYV.

The chain is built from TRBV12-3 or TRBV12-4 and TRBJ2-7; D is possibly TRBD1 (6 bases). Trimming shortened V by 6 bases and J by 8 bases, and 11 bases separated the two germline ends. This CDR3 has 11 amino acids. The DNA for the CDR3 is TGTGCCAGCAGCCTCAGGGGCAAGCAGTACTTC. This gives the protein CASSLRGKQYF.

This clonotype was detected a few times. The chain is built from TRBV6-2 or TRBV6-3 and TRBJ1-1, with D maybe TRBD1 (5 bases). Germline assignment: CDR1 MNHEY and CDR2 SVGEGT. The CDR3 covers 12 residues. V lost 6 bases, J lost 10 bases, and 15 bases lay in between. As DNA, the CDR3 is TGTGCCAGCAGCGGGGGGACCAACAGAGCTTTCTTT. It codes for CASSGGTNRAFF.

In this sample, this clonotype turned up a few times. The rearrangement uses TRBV2 and TRBJ1-2; D is uncertain. Deletions cut 0 bases from V and 8 bases from J, with 7 bases between. CDR3 length equals 12 residues. The germline V gene has CDR1 SNHLY and CDR2 FYNNEI. Here the CDR3 reads CASSEAPEGYTF. In DNA form, the CDR3 reads TGTGCCAGCAGTGAAGCTCCGGAGGGCTACACCTTC.

In its sample, this clonotype was seen many times. CDR3 nucleotide sequence: TGTGCCAGCAGTTACGGAACGAACACTGAAGCTTTCTTT. Translated, it gives CASSYGTNTEAFF. The rearrangement uses TRBV6-5 and TRBJ1-1, with D uncertain. CDR1 and CDR2 from the germline V gene are MNHEY and SVGAGI. Trimming took off 2 bases at V and 1 base at J, with 5 bases between the two ends. This CDR3 spans 13 amino acids.

This clonotype has a handful of counts. The V and J genes are TRBV28 and TRBJ2-7, with D maybe TRBD2 (6 bases). Germline CDR1 MDHEN, CDR2 SYDVKM. V lost 8 bases, J lost 2 bases, and 13 bases lay in between. The CDR3 has 13 amino acids. The CDR3 region is CASRGTRAYEQYV. The CDR3 bases are TGTGCCAGCCGTGGGACTCGCGCCTACGAGCAGTACGTC.

V and J are TRBV5-6 and TRBJ1-1, with 8 positions matching TRBD1. The germline CDR1 and CDR2 sequences are SGHDT and YYEEEE. Trimming at V came to 3 bases and at J to 11 bases, leaving 12 bases not matched to a gene. The CDR3 is made up of 14 amino acids. The CDR3 coding sequence is TGTGCCAGCAGCTCGCTACAACGGACAGGGAAGGCTTTCTTT. It specifies CASSSLQRTGKAFF.